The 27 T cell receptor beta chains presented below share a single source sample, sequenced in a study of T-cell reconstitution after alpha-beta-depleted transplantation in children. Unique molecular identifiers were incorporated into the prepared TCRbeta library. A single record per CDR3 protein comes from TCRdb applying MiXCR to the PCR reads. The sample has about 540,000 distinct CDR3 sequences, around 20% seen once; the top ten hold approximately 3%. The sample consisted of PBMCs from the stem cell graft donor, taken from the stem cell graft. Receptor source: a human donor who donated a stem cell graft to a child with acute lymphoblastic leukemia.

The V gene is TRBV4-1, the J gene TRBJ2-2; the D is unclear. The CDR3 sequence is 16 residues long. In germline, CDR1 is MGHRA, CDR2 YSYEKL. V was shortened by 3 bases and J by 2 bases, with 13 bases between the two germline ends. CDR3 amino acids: CASSHGRAPNTGELFF. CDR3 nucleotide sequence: TGCGCCAGCAGCCATGGTAGGGCGCCCAACACCGGGGAGCTGTTTTTT.

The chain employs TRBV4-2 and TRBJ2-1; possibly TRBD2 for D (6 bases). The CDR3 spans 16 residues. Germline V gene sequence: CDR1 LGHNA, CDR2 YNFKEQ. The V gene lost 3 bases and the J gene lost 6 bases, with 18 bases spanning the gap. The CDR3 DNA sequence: TGTGCCAGCAGCCATACCGGGACTCCCTACGCCAATGAGCAGTTCTTC. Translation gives CASSHTGTPYANEQFF.

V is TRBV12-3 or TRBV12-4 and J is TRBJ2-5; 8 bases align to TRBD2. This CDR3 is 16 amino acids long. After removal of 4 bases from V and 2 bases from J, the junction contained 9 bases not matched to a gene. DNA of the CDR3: TGTGCCAGCAGTTCCTTAAAGGGACTAGGGCAAGAGACCCAGTACTTC. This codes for CASSSLKGLGQETQYF.

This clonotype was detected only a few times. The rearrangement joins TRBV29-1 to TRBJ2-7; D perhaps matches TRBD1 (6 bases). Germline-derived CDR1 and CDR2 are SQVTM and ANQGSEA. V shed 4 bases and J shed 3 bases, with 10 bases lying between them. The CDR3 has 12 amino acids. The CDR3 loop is CSVANRDYEQYF. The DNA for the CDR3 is TGCAGCGTTGCAAACAGGGACTACGAGCAGTACTTC.

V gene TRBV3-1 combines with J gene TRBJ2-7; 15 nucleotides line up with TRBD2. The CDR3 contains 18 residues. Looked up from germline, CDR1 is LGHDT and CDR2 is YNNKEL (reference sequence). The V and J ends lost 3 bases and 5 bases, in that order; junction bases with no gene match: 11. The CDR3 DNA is TGTGCCAGCAGCCAGGCCCCCGGGACTAGCGGGAGGCTCCACGAGCAGTACTTC. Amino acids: CASSQAPGTSGRLHEQYF.

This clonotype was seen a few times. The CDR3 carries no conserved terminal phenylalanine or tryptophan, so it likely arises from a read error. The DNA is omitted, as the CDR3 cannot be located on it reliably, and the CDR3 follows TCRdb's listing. The CDR3 sequence: CSRNSGDRVA. V usage is TRBV20-1 and J usage is TRBJ2-1; the D call of TRBD1 is as the table states it, not checked on the DNA. The length of the CDR3 is 10 amino acids, counting both ends. Looked up from germline, CDR1 is DFQATT and CDR2 is SNEGSKA (reference sequence).

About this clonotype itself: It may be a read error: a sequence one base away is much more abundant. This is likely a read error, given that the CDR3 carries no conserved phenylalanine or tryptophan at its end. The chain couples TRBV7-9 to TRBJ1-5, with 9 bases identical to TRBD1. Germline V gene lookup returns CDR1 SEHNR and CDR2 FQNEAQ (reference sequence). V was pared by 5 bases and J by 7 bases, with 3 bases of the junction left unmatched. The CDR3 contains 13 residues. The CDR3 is CASSGTGKQPQHL. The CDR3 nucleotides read TGTGCCAGCAGCGGGACAGGGAAGCAGCCCCAGCATCTT.

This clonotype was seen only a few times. CDR3 region: CASSVPGTGFHEQFF. The CDR3 DNA is TGTGCCAGCAGTGTCCCCGGGACAGGGTTCCATGAGCAGTTCTTC. This sequence joins TRBV27 and TRBJ2-1; the match to TRBD1 covers 9 bases. Trimming at V came to 5 bases and at J to 8 bases, leaving 10 bases not matched to a gene. This CDR3 comprises 15 residues. The germline V gene has CDR1 MNHEY and CDR2 SMNVEV (reference sequence).

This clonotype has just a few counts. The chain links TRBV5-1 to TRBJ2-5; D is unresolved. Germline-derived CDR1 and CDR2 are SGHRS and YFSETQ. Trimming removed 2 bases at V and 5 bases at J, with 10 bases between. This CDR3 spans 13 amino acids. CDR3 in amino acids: CASSLLQIETQYF. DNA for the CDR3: TGCGCCAGCAGCTTATTACAGATCGAGACCCAGTACTTC.

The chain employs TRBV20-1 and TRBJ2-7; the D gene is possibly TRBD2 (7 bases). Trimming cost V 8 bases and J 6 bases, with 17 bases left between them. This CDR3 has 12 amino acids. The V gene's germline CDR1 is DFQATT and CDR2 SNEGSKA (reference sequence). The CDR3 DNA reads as TGCAGTTGCCAGGGGAGGGGACGCGAGCAGTACTTC. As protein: CSCQGRGREQYF.

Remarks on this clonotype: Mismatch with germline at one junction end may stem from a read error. CDR3 in DNA: TGTGCCAGCAGTTTAACCAATAAGCAGTTCTTC. This gives the protein CASSLTNKQFF. The J gene is TRBJ2-1, the V gene TRBV12-3 or TRBV12-4; D uncertain. There are 11 residues in the CDR3.

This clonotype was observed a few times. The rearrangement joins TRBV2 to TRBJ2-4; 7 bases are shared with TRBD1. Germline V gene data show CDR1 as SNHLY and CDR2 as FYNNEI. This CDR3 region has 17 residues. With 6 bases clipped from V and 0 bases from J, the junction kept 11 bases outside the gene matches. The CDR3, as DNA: TGTGCCAGCAGCCTAGTCGGACAGGTTATAGCCAAAAACATTCAGTACTTC. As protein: CASSLVGQVIAKNIQYF.

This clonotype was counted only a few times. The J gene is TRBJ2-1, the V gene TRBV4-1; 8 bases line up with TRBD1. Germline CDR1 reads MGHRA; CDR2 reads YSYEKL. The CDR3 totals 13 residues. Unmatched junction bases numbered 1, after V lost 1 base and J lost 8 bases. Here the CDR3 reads CASSQVTGDEQFF. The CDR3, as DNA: TGCGCCAGCAGCCAAGTGACAGGGGATGAGCAGTTCTTC.

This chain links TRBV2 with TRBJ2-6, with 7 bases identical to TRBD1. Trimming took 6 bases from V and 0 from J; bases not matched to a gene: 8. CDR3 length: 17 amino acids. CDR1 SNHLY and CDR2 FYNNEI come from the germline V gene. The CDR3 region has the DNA TGTGCCAGCAGCCCGACAGGGACCCTCTCTGGGGCCAACGTCCTGACTTTC. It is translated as CASSPTGTLSGANVLTF.

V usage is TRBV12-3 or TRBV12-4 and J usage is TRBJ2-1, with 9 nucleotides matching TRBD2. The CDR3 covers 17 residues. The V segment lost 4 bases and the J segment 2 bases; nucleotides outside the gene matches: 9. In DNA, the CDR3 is TGTGCCAGCAGTTCCCGTTGGGTAGCGGGAGCCTACAATGAGCAGTTCTTC. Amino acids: CASSSRWVAGAYNEQFF.

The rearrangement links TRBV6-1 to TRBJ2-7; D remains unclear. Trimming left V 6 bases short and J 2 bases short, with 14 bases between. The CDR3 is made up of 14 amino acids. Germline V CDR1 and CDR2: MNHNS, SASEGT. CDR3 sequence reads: CASSEHQPPYEQYF. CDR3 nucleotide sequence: TGTGCCAGCAGCGAGCATCAACCCCCCTACGAGCAGTACTTC.

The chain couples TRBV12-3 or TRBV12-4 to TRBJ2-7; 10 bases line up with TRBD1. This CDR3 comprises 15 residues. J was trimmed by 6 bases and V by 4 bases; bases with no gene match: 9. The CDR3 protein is CASSYPGTGEGEQYF. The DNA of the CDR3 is TGTGCCAGCAGTTACCCCGGGACAGGGGAAGGCGAGCAGTACTTC.

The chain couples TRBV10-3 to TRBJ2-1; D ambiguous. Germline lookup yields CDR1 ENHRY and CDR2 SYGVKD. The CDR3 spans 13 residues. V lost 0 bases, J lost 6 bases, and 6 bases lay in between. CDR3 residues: CAISESGLNEQFF. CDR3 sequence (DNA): TGTGCCATCAGTGAGTCGGGTCTCAATGAGCAGTTCTTC.

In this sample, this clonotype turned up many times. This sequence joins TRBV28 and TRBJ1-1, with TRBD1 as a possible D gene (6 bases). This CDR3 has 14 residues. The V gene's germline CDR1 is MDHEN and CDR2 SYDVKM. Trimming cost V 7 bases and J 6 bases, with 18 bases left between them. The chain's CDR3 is CASTHFLGGAEAFF. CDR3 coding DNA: TGTGCCAGCACCCACTTCCTAGGGGGAGCTGAAGCTTTCTTT.

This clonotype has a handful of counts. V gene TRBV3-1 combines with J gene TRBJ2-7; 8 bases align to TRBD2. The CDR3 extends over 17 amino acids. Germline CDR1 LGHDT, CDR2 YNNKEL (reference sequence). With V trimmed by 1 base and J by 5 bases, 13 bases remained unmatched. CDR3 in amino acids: CASSQGAIAGFLDEQYF. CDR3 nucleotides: TGTGCCAGCAGCCAAGGGGCTATAGCGGGATTTCTCGACGAGCAGTACTTC.

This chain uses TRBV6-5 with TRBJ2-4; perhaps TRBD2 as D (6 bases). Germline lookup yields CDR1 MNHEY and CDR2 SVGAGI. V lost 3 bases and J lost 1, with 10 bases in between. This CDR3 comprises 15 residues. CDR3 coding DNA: TGTGCCAGCAGTTATGGGGGGTCGGCCAAAAACATTCAGTACTTC. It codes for CASSYGGSAKNIQYF.

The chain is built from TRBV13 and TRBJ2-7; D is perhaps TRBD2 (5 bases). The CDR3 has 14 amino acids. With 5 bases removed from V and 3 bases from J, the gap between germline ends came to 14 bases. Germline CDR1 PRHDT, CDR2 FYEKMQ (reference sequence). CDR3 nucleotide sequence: TGTGCCAGCAGCCCCTCGGAGCGGAACTACGAGCAGTACTTC. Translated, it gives CASSPSERNYEQYF.

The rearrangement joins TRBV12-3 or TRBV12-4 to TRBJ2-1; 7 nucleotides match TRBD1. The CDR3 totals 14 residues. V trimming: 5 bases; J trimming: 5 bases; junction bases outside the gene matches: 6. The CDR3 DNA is TGTGCCAGCAGTCCTTACAGGGGCGACAATGAGCAGTTCTTC. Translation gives CASSPYRGDNEQFF.

The CDR3 is CASSANGQGLLNEKLFF. CDR3 DNA sequence: TGTGCCAGCAGCGCGAACGGACAGGGGCTCCTTAATGAAAAACTGTTTTTT. The V and J genes are TRBV9 and TRBJ1-4; 9 positions match TRBD1. Germline V gene data show CDR1 as SGDLS and CDR2 as YYNGEE. J lost 4 bases, V lost 3 bases, and 10 bases had no gene match. The CDR3 sequence is 17 residues long.

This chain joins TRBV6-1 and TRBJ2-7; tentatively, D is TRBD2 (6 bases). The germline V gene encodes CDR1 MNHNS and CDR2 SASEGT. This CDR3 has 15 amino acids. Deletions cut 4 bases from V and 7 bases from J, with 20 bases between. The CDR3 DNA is TGTGCCAGCAGTGGGCTGGAGGGATTGAAGCTAGAGCAGTACTTC. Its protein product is CASSGLEGLKLEQYF.

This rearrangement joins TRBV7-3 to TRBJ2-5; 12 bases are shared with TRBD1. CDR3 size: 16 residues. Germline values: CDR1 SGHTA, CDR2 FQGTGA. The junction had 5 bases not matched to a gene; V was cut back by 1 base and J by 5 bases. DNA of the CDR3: TGTGCCAGCAGCTTAATAGTGGGACAGGGGGCGGAGACCCAGTACTTC. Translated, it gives CASSLIVGQGAETQYF.

CDR3 residues: CAWSRDYSYEQYF. In DNA, the CDR3 is TGTGCCTGGAGTCGGGACTACTCCTACGAGCAGTACTTC. The chain combines TRBV30 with TRBJ2-7; 7 bases are shared with TRBD2. The CDR3 runs 13 residues. V gave up 2 bases and J gave up 0 bases; unmatched junction bases: 1. Germline CDR1 reads GTSNPN; CDR2 reads SVGIG (reference sequence).